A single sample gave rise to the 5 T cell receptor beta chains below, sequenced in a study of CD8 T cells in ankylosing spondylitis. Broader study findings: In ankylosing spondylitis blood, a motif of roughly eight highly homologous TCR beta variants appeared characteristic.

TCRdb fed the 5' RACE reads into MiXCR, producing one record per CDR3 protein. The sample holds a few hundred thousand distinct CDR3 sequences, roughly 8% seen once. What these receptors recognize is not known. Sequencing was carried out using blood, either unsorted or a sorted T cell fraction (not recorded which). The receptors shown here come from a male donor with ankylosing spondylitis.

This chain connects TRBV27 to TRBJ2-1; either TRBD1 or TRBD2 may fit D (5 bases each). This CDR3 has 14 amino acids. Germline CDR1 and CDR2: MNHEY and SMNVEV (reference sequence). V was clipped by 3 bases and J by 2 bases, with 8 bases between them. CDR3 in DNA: TGTGCCAGCAGTTTGAGGGGCCCCTACAATGAGCAGTTCTTC. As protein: CASSLRGPYNEQFF.

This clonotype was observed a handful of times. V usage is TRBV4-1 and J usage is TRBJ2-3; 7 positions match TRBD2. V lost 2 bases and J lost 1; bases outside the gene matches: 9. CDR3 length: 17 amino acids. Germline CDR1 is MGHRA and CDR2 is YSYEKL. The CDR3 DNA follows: TGCGCCAGCAGCCAAACCTGGGGGGGATGGGGCACAGATACGCAGTATTTT. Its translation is CASSQTWGGWGTDTQYF.

The CDR3 loop reads CASSFSPDRNTGELFF. The CDR3 DNA sequence: TGTGCCAGCAGTTTCTCTCCCGACAGGAACACCGGGGAGCTGTTTTTT. The V and J genes are TRBV27 and TRBJ2-2, with D maybe TRBD1 (5 bases). CDR1 and CDR2 from the germline V gene are MNHEY and SMNVEV (reference sequence). V was clipped by 3 bases and J by 1 base, with 12 bases between them. The CDR3 contains 16 residues.

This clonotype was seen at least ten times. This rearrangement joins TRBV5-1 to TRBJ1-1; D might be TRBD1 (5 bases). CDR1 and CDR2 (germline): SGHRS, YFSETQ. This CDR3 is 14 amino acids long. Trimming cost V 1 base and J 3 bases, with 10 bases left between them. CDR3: CASSLRGADTEAFF. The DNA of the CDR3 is TGCGCCAGCAGCTTGAGGGGAGCTGACACTGAAGCTTTCTTT. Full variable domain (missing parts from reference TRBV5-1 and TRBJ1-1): KAGVTQTPRYLIKTRGQQVTLSCSPISGHRSVSWYQQTPGQGLQFLFEYFSETQRNKGNFPGRFSGRQFSNSRSEMNVSTLELGDSALYLCASSLRGADTEAFFGQGTRLTVV.

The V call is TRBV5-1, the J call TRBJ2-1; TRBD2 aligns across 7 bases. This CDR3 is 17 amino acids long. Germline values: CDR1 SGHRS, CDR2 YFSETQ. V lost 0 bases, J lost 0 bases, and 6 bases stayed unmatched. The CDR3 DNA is TGCGCCAGCAGCTTGGAAGGCGGGAGTGGCTCCTACAATGAGCAGTTCTTC. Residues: CASSLEGGSGSYNEQFF.